Below, 21 T cell receptor beta chains from the same sample are listed, as sequenced in a study of shared clonotypes between healthy human individuals. Method: immunoSEQ multiplex PCR; TCRdb's copy keeps in-frame clones and lacks some. The table lists 900,000 to 1,200,000 clones, 70% to 80% of them singletons. Sequenced input: memory CD4+ T cells from PBMCs. Subset denoted: CD45RA-negative fraction. The receptors originated from a man between 18 and 29 years old in good health. Some clones in this sample may be carry-over from other donors' samples.

V usage is TRBV7-2 and J usage is TRBJ2-7, with D perhaps assigned TRBD1 or TRBD2 (5 bases each). Trimming removed 0 bases at V and 6 bases at J, with 12 bases between. CDR1 and CDR2 from the germline V gene are SGHTA and FQGNSA. The CDR3 length is 14 residues. CDR3 protein: CASSLALLGAEQYF. The CDR3 DNA reads as TGTGCCAGCAGCTTAGCCCTCCTCGGGGCCGAGCAGTACTTC.

J is TRBJ2-7 and V is TRBV5-1, with D possibly being TRBD2 (6 bases). The V end lost 0 bases, the J end lost 5 bases, and 12 bases lay between the germline ends. This CDR3 comprises 14 residues. Germline CDR1 and CDR2: SGHRS and YFSETQ. Here the CDR3 reads CASSLVGGWDEQYF. The CDR3 DNA is TGCGCCAGCAGCTTGGTCGGGGGTTGGGACGAGCAGTACTTC.

The V gene is TRBV5-4, the J gene TRBJ1-4; D might be TRBD1 (6 bases). Germline V gene data show CDR1 as SGHNT and CDR2 as YYREEE (reference sequence). The CDR3 has 15 residues. V dropped 3 bases and J dropped 0 bases, with 9 bases sitting between them. The CDR3 coding sequence is TGTGCCAGCAGCTCCACAGGGACAACTAATGAAAAACTGTTTTTT. Translated, it gives CASSSTGTTNEKLFF.

CDR3 nucleotide sequence: TGTGCCACCCCCCGAAGGAGACAGGGGAACACCGGGGAGCTGTTTTTT. Residues: CATPRRRQGNTGELFF. This chain uses TRBV15 with TRBJ2-2, with 7 bases aligning to TRBD1. The V segment lost 8 bases and the J segment 1 base; nucleotides outside the gene matches: 10. This CDR3 comprises 16 residues. CDR1 is LNHNV, CDR2 YYDKDF, per germline (reference sequence).

The V and J genes are TRBV10-1 and TRBJ2-3; tentatively, D is TRBD1 or TRBD2 (6 bases each). The CDR3 consists of 14 residues. The germline V gene encodes CDR1 WNHNN and CDR2 SYGVQD (reference sequence). V was trimmed by 4 bases and J by 2 bases, leaving 10 bases between them. CDR3 DNA sequence: TGCGCCAGCAGTGGGGGGGCTATCACAGATACGCAGTATTTT. It yields the protein CASSGGAITDTQYF.

This clone was observed a few times. V is TRBV23-1 and J is TRBJ2-7, with 8 bases identical to TRBD1. TRBV23-1 is sorted into the ORF group, with uncertain function. The CDR3 totals 15 residues. Unmatched junction bases numbered 4, after V lost 0 bases and J lost 3 bases. The CDR3 DNA is TGCGCCAGCAGTCAATCGCGGGACAGGCGCTACGAGCAGTACTTC. The encoded protein is CASSQSRDRRYEQYF.

Details on this clone: The DNA is omitted, as the CDR3 cannot be located on it reliably, and the CDR3 follows TCRdb's listing. The rearrangement links TRBV1 to TRBJ1-5. TRBV1 counts as a pseudogene. The CDR3 spans 17 residues, counting both ends. CDR3 sequence: CTSSQWLWAAGNQPQHF.

In its sample, this clone was seen a few times. The chain employs TRBV2 and TRBJ2-5; D is unclear. Trimming took off 1 base at V and 9 bases at J, with 9 bases between the two ends. Germline-derived CDR1 and CDR2 are SNHLY and FYNNEI. This CDR3 region has 12 residues. CDR3 amino acids: CASSEGGWPQYF. The CDR3 nucleotides read TGTGCCAGCAGTGAAGGTGGATGGCCCCAGTACTTC.

This sequence joins TRBV7-9 and TRBJ1-3; possible D gene TRBD1, 6 bases. The CDR3 covers 16 residues. Trimming took 6 bases from V and 0 from J, leaving 15 bases between them. Germline CDR1 and CDR2: SEHNR and FQNEAQ (reference sequence). CDR3 nucleotides: TGTGCCAGCAGTCCGGACAGTTTCGACTCTGGAAACACCATATATTTT. It translates to CASSPDSFDSGNTIYF. Combining the CDR3 with reference TRBV7-9 and TRBJ1-3 gives the whole variable domain DTGVSQNPRHKITKRGQNVTFRCDPISEHNRLYWYRQTLGQGPEFLTYFQNEAQLEKSRLLSDRFSAERPKGSFSTLEIQRTEQGDSAMYLCASSPDSFDSGNTIYFGEGSWLTVV.

This clone was observed a single time. The chain couples TRBV5-5 to TRBJ1-1; D ambiguous. The CDR3 length is 13 residues. Germline V gene lookup returns CDR1 SGHKS and CDR2 YYEKEE (reference sequence). V dropped 2 bases and J dropped 2 bases, with 7 bases sitting between them. CDR3 in amino acids: CASSLGINTEAFF. CDR3 nucleotide sequence: TGTGCCAGCAGCTTAGGGATAAACACTGAAGCTTTCTTT.

The chain has TRBV5-4 and TRBJ2-7; 10 bases match TRBD1. The germline gives CDR1 SGHNT, CDR2 YYREEE (reference sequence). This CDR3 has 15 amino acids. The V gene end was trimmed by 2 bases and the J gene end by 7 bases; junction bases not matched to a gene: 9. The CDR3 DNA follows: TGTGCCAGCAGCTTCCAAGGGACAGGGGCGGAAGAGCAGTACTTC. Translating gives CASSFQGTGAEEQYF.

The chain has TRBV7-2 and TRBJ2-7; the D is unclear. The germline V gene encodes CDR1 SGHTA and CDR2 FQGNSA. CDR3 length equals 15 residues. Trimming took off 0 bases at V and 1 base at J, with 10 bases between the two ends. The CDR3 loop is CASSLAPPASYEQYF. DNA for the CDR3: TGTGCCAGCAGCTTAGCTCCCCCGGCTTCCTACGAGCAGTACTTC. Complete variable domain (other parts from reference TRBV7-2 and TRBJ2-7): GAGVSQSPSNKVTEKGKDVELRCDPISGHTALYWYRQSLGQGLEFLIYFQGNSAPDKSGLPSDRFSAERTGGSVSTLTIQRTQQEDSAVYLCASSLAPPASYEQYFGPGTRLTVT.

The genes are TRBV2 and TRBJ2-2; 7 bases are a match to TRBD1. The junction had 6 bases not matched to a gene; V was cut back by 7 bases and J by 1 base. In germline, CDR1 is SNHLY, CDR2 FYNNEI. This CDR3 contains 15 residues. This CDR3 is CASNMGQQNTGELFF. For the CDR3, the DNA is TGTGCCAGCAATATGGGACAGCAGAACACCGGGGAGCTGTTTTTT.

CDR3 sequence: CASSFTPLGTGELFF. CDR3 bases: TGTGCCAGCAGCTTTACCCCTTTAGGGACCGGGGAGCTGTTTTTT. The J gene is TRBJ2-2, the V gene TRBV7-3; D gene ambiguous. CDR3 length: 15 amino acids. Germline loops: CDR1 SGHTA, CDR2 FQGTGA. V was clipped by 3 bases and J by 5 bases, with 13 bases between them.

This chain uses TRBV7-9 with TRBJ2-3; D may match TRBD1 or TRBD2 (6 bases each). V lost 2 bases, J lost 6 bases, and 12 bases lay in between. Germline V gene sequence: CDR1 SEHNR, CDR2 FQNEAQ (reference sequence). The CDR3 is made up of 14 amino acids. In DNA, the CDR3 is TGTGCCAGCAGCTTAACAGGGACTCAGGATACGCAGTATTTT. Residues: CASSLTGTQDTQYF.

The chain has TRBV5-1 and TRBJ2-1; D ambiguous. The CDR3 spans 15 residues. Germline CDR1 reads SGHRS; CDR2 reads YFSETQ. Trimming removed 3 bases at V and 0 bases at J, with 10 bases between. CDR3 sequence (DNA): TGCGCCAGCAGCTACGAGGCCGTCTCCTACAATGAGCAGTTCTTC. Amino acids: CASSYEAVSYNEQFF.

The V call is TRBV7-2, the J call TRBJ1-3; D is perhaps TRBD1 (5 bases). Germline CDR1 SGHTA, CDR2 FQGNSA. V was trimmed by 1 base and J by 0 bases, leaving 13 bases between them. The CDR3 length is 17 residues. The CDR3 region is CASSLVGGTSSGNTIYF. CDR3 DNA: TGTGCCAGCAGCTTAGTTGGTGGGACGAGCTCTGGAAACACCATATATTTT.

The chain joins TRBV29-1 to TRBJ1-2; D call uncertain. Trimming removed 4 bases at V and 7 bases at J, with 19 bases between. Looked up from germline, CDR1 is SQVTM and CDR2 is ANQGSEA. This CDR3 spans 14 amino acids. CDR3: CSVADNWDGGGYTF. The CDR3 coding sequence is TGCAGCGTTGCAGACAATTGGGATGGTGGTGGCTACACCTTC.

The rearrangement links TRBV11-1 to TRBJ1-4, with TRBD1 matching over 8 bases. CDR1 SGHAT and CDR2 FQDESV come from the germline V gene (reference sequence). After removal of 5 bases from V and 8 bases from J, the junction contained 7 bases not matched to a gene. CDR3 length: 14 amino acids. CDR3 in amino acids: CASSDRGLGEKLFF. The CDR3, as DNA: TGTGCCAGCAGCGACAGGGGACTGGGGGAAAAACTGTTTTTT.

Written as DNA, the CDR3 is TGTGCCAGCAGCTTAGCGGGACAGCTAAAGAATGAGCAGTTCTTC. Its translation: CASSLAGQLKNEQFF. The chain couples TRBV7-9 to TRBJ2-1, with 7 bases matching TRBD1. Germline CDR1 is SEHNR and CDR2 is FQNEAQ (reference sequence). V gave up 0 bases and J gave up 7 bases; unmatched junction bases: 6. CDR3 size: 15 residues. Full variable domain (missing parts from reference TRBV7-9 and TRBJ2-1): DTGVSQNPRHKITKRGQNVTFRCDPISEHNRLYWYRQTLGQGPEFLTYFQNEAQLEKSRLLSDRFSAERPKGSFSTLEIQRTEQGDSAMYLCASSLAGQLKNEQFFGPGTRLTVL.

The rearrangement uses TRBV5-1 and TRBJ2-7; tentatively, D is TRBD1 (5 bases). CDR1 SGHRS and CDR2 YFSETQ come from the germline V gene. V lost 6 bases and J 2 bases, leaving 18 bases between the germline ends. The CDR3 runs 15 residues. CDR3 sequence (DNA): TGCGCCAGCAACTTAAGGGGCCCGGGCCCCTACGAGCAGTACTTC. This sequence encodes CASNLRGPGPYEQYF. The full variable domain, its missing parts supplied by reference TRBV5-1 and TRBJ2-7, is KAGVTQTPRYLIKTRGQQVTLSCSPISGHRSVSWYQQTPGQGLQFLFEYFSETQRNKGNFPGRFSGRQFSNSRSEMNVSTLELGDSALYLCASNLRGPGPYEQYFGPGTRLTVT.